The rows below give T cell receptor beta chains drawn from one sample of a study of T cells expressing NK-cell markers. Following a re-call of the 5' RACE reads, TCRdb has one entry per CDR3 protein and lacks DNA. The sample table sets out 440,000 or so distinct CDR3 sequences. Sequenced sample: blood T cells: a sorted CD56 or NKG2C T cell subset, CD4+ or CD8+ T cells, or bulk PBMC T cells (not recorded which). All receptors come from a woman aged 18 to 75 in good health. Both conserved end residues are part of each CDR3.

J gene | V gene | CDR3 protein
TRBJ2-1 | TRBV28 | CASSWADEEVYNEQFF
TRBJ1-1 | TRBV6-1 | CASSDQNLGNEAFF
TRBJ2-7 | TRBV18 | CASSPSTGYYEQYF
TRBJ2-3 | TRBV4-1 | CASSQVRGLEGTQYF
TRBJ1-5 | TRBV12-3/TRBV12-4 | CASSQKDSYNQPQHF
TRBJ2-6 | TRBV19 | CASNPGLSVDRRANVLTF
TRBJ1-6 | TRBV6-4 | CASSDSGTRGSPLHF
TRBJ2-3 | TRBV6-1 | CASRLDRANPQYF
TRBJ2-7 | TRBV7-2 | CASSLVGSGLVSYEQYF
TRBJ2-3 | TRBV3-1 | CASSQTRGGTDMQYF
TRBJ1-2 | TRBV6-1 | CASSVGQGDGYTF
TRBJ2-1 | TRBV6-4 | CASTVKLAGGPYNEQFF
TRBJ2-2 | TRBV12-3/TRBV12-4 | CASSLSGELFF
TRBJ2-2 | TRBV6-4 | CASSAGTGLLTGELFF
TRBJ2-2 | TRBV7-3 | CASSLKRTTGELFF
TRBJ2-5 | TRBV15 | CATSRGQSETQYF
TRBJ2-2 | TRBV5-1 | CASSLSIVTGELFF
TRBJ1-2 | TRBV7-2 | CASMRQGADYGYTF
TRBJ1-1 | TRBV12-3/TRBV12-4 | CASSIKQGEAEAFF
TRBJ2-1 | TRBV4-3 | CASSQGTSGGPYNEQFF
TRBJ2-7 | TRBV28 | CASSFLEKEYSSYEQYF
TRBJ2-2 | TRBV7-2 | CASSASISRELFF
TRBJ2-1 | TRBV3-1 | CASSQDCNREGHTYNEQFF
TRBJ2-3 | TRBV20-1 | CSARMGGGPTDTQYF
TRBJ1-4 | TRBV9 | CASSVGGFNEKLFF
TRBJ2-7 | TRBV13 | CASSLWREGGEQYF
TRBJ2-1 | TRBV6-5 | CASSYGTGRGISSYNEQFF
TRBJ2-7 | TRBV25-1 | CASGTGQYEQYF
TRBJ2-5 | TRBV25-1 | CASSDLAGALLGETQYF
TRBJ1-1 | TRBV6-1 | CASSPVGATEAFF
TRBJ2-3 | TRBV6-5 | CASSSFRDQDSDTQYF
TRBJ2-2 | TRBV7-6 | CASSFLAGDSGELFF
TRBJ1-4 | TRBV27 | CASSLFRGATNEKLFF
TRBJ1-4 | TRBV5-4 | CASSSGGAQTNEKLFF
TRBJ2-1 | TRBV7-2 | CASSSGLAGVVEQFF
TRBJ2-1 | TRBV29-1 | CSVAQDVHEQFF
TRBJ1-2 | TRBV9 | CASRGLRGQGKEGYTF
TRBJ2-5 | TRBV5-4 | CASSLVGAGEETQYF
TRBJ2-3 | TRBV4-2 | CASSHEASGSFGADTQYF
TRBJ2-7 | TRBV6-2/TRBV6-3 | CASSLRTVYEQYF
TRBJ2-1 | TRBV2 | CASSVSGGLPSNKEQFF
TRBJ1-3 | TRBV12-3/TRBV12-4 | CASSLSTQMGNTIYF
TRBJ1-1 | TRBV6-5 | CASSLQGVWTEAFF
TRBJ2-1 | TRBV28 | CASSLTRDLVHEQFF
TRBJ2-3 | TRBV9 | CASSVAGGRADTQYF
TRBJ2-7 | TRBV20-1 | CSALSGGSYEQYF
TRBJ2-5 | TRBV5-1 | CASSHPTGPSEETQYF